This is a list of T cell receptor beta chains from one sample in a study of PD-L1 blockade in urothelial cancer. Sequenced by immunoSEQ multiplex PCR; TCRdb stores in-frame clones only, minus some. The sample includes some 77,000 clones, roughly 87% of them seen just once. The sequencing used PBMCs, collected around atezolizumab (anti-PD-L1) treatment. The receptors come from a woman in her seventies with urothelial cancer. The CDR3 runs from the conserved cysteine through the conserved F or W. The D gene is left open where the match is weak. Clone size is not always given. Where it is, it says once, few, many or a class for expanded clones.

cdr3_nt cdr3_aa d_call j_call clone_size v_call
TGTGCCAGCAGCGTTCAGGGAGGGGAGCAGTACTTC CASSVQGGEQYF TRBD2 TRBJ2-7 few TRBV9
TGTGCCAGCAGCTCGCAAGAGACCCAGTACTTC CASSSQETQYF NA TRBJ2-5 NA TRBV7-2
TGTGCCACCAGCAGAGTACGGGCGGGAGATGCGTATGAGCAGTTCTTC CATSRVRAGDAYEQFF TRBD2 TRBJ2-1 few TRBV15
TGTGCCAGCAGTTTATTCGGCCGGGGGTACGGCGAGGAAAAACTGTTTTTT CASSLFGRGYGEEKLFF NA TRBJ1-4 NA TRBV28
TGCGCCAGCAGCCAATCATCCGACAGGGGTTCGATCTACGAGCAGTACTTC CASSQSSDRGSIYEQYF TRBD1 TRBJ2-7 NA TRBV4-1
TGTGCCAGCAGTTGGACTAGCGGCCTACTAGAGCAGTACTTC CASSWTSGLLEQYF TRBD2 TRBJ2-7 NA TRBV6-5
TGTGCCAGCAGCGTAGGTTTCCTAGCGGGAGGGGAGACCCAGTACTTC CASSVGFLAGGETQYF TRBD2 TRBJ2-5 NA TRBV9
TGTGCCAGCAGCCGCGACAGTTATGAAGCTTTCTTT CASSRDSYEAFF NA TRBJ1-1 NA TRBV5-5
TGTGCCGGCCGCTGGAGCCCGACAGATACGCAGTATTTT CAGRWSPTDTQYF NA TRBJ2-3 NA TRBV2
TGTGCCAGCAGCCAAGAACGTCAGGGATACGAGCAGTACTTC CASSQERQGYEQYF NA TRBJ2-7 NA TRBV14
TGTGCCAGCAGCTTAGAAAGAAGGGGCTATGGCTACACCTTC CASSLERRGYGYTF NA TRBJ1-2 once TRBV7-9
TGTGCCAGCTCACCGCTAAATTACAATGAGCAGTTCTTC CASSPLNYNEQFF NA TRBJ2-1 NA TRBV18
TGCGCCAGCAGCTTGGTGTCTAGCGGGAGTGGGCAAGAGACCCAGTACTTC CASSLVSSGSGQETQYF TRBD2 TRBJ2-5 NA TRBV5-1
TGTGCCAGCAGCGGGGGACTGTTGGGAGATACGCAGTATTTT CASSGGLLGDTQYF NA TRBJ2-3 NA TRBV9
TGTGCCAGCGTGCTGCGGGGGGCAGGGACCGGGGAGCTGTTTTTT CASVLRGAGTGELFF TRBD2 TRBJ2-2 NA TRBV13
TGTGCCAGCATTTGGGGGGGGCTGAACGAGCAGTACTTC CASIWGGLNEQYF NA TRBJ2-7 NA TRBV11-3
TGTGCCAGCAGCTTACAGGGGACAGGGTCTGGGGCCAACGTCCTGACTTTC CASSLQGTGSGANVLTF TRBD1 TRBJ2-6 NA TRBV7-3
TGTGCCAGCAGAGGGGGTCAAGAGACCCAGTACTTC CASRGGQETQYF NA TRBJ2-5 NA TRBV5-6
TGCGCCAGCAGCACCCAGACAGGGGCTGGAAACACCATATATTTT CASSTQTGAGNTIYF TRBD1 TRBJ1-3 NA TRBV5-1
TGTGCCAGCAGCTTAATTCTGGCGGGAGCTACGCAGTATTTT CASSLILAGATQYF TRBD2 TRBJ2-3 NA TRBV7-9
TGTGCCAGCAGTTACGTGCTCGGTCTGGAGCAGTTCTTC CASSYVLGLEQFF NA TRBJ2-1 NA TRBV6-5
TGTGCCAGCAGCTTTCAGGGTCAGGGCACTGAAGCTTTCTTT CASSFQGQGTEAFF NA TRBJ1-1 once TRBV7-9
TGTGCCAGCAGTGACATCCTTTTGGGACAGGGGATGGGTGGCTACACCTTC CASSDILLGQGMGGYTF TRBD1 TRBJ1-2 once TRBV2
TGTGCCAGCAGTGTGGAACAGGGGGCTTCCTACGAGCAGTACTTC CASSVEQGASYEQYF TRBD1 TRBJ2-7 NA TRBV2
TGTGCCAGCAGCGTCAAGTCAACGGGAGCCTACAATGAGCAGTTCTTC CASSVKSTGAYNEQFF NA TRBJ2-1 once TRBV9
TGTGCCAGCAGCTTGGTGCGCGGGTCGAACACCGGGGAGCTGTTTTTT CASSLVRGSNTGELFF NA TRBJ2-2 NA TRBV5-4